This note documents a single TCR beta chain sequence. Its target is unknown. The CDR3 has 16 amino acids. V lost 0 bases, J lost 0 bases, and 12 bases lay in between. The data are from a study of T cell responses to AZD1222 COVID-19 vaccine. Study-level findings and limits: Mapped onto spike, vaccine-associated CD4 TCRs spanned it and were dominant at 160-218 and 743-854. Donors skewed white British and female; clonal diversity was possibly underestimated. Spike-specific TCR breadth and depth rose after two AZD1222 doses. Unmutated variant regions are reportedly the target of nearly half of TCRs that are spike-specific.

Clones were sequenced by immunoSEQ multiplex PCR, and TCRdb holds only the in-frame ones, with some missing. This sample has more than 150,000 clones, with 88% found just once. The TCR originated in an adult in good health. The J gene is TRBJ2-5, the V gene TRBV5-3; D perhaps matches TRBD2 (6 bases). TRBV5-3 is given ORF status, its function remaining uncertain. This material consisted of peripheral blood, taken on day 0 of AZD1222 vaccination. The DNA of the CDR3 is TGTGCCAGAAGCTTGGTCCCTAGCGAGCACCAAGAGACCCAGTACTTC. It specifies CARSLVPSEHQETQYF.